This T cell receptor beta chain originates from a study of blood T cell repertoires in COVID-19. Study background: There were acute and convalescent COVID-19 samples, and they came from the United States, Italy and Spain. T cells, B-cell-depleted T cells, or PBMCs provided the cDNA or gDNA that served as material.

In the study's own analysis: Reference gene primers were amplified, and this amplification served to estimate nucleated cell counts. Using immunoSEQ multiplex PCR, the repertoire was profiled, and TCRdb retains in-frame clones only, with some absent. V and J calls and clone size are those listed in that table; D and trimming were worked out from the DNA. The sample carries around 67,000 clones, 80% to 90% recorded once. CDR1 KGHDR and CDR2 SFDVKD come from the germline V gene. The ends were cut back, 0 bases at V and 7 bases at J, with 13 bases in the middle. This CDR3 is built from 15 residues. The chain carries TRBV24-1 and TRBJ2-3; possible D gene TRBD2, 6 bases. The receptor was derived from a human donor in a cohort sampled during active COVID-19. Sequenced material: peripheral blood. The CDR3 DNA follows: TGTGCCACCAGTGATTTGCGGGAGTCACACCATACGCAGTATTTT. This gives the protein CATSDLRESHHTQYF.